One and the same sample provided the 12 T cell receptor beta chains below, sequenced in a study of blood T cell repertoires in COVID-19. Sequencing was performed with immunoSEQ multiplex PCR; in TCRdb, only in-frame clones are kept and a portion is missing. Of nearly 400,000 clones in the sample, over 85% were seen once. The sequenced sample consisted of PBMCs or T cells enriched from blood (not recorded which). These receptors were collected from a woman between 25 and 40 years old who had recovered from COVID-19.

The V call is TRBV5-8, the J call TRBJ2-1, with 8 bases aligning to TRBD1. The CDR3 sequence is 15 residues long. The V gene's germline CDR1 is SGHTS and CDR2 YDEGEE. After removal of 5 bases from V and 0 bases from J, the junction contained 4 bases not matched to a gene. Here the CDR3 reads CASRDGQGSYNEQFF. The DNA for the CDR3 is TGTGCCAGCAGGGATGGACAGGGCTCCTACAATGAGCAGTTCTTC.

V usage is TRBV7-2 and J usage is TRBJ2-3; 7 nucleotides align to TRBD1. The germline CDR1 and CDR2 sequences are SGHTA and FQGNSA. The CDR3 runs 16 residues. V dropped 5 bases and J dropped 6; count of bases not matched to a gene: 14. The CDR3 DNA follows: TGTGCCAGCAGCCAAACCCCGACAGGGTTTCAGGATACGCAGTATTTT. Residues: CASSQTPTGFQDTQYF.

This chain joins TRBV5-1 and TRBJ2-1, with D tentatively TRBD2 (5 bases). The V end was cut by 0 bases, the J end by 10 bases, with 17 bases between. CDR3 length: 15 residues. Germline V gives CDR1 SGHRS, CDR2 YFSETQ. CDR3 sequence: CASSLGGVQVWEQFF. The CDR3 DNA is TGCGCCAGCAGCTTGGGGGGAGTTCAGGTGTGGGAGCAGTTCTTC. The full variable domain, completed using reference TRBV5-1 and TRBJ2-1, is KAGVTQTPRYLIKTRGQQVTLSCSPISGHRSVSWYQQTPGQGLQFLFEYFSETQRNKGNFPGRFSGRQFSNSRSEMNVSTLELGDSALYLCASSLGGVQVWEQFFGPGTRLTVL.

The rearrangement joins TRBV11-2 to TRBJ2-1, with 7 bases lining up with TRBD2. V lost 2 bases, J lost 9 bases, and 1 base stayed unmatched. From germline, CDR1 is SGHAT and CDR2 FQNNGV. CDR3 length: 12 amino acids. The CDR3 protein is CASSLPGGEQFF. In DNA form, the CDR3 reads TGTGCCAGCAGCTTACCGGGGGGTGAGCAGTTCTTC.

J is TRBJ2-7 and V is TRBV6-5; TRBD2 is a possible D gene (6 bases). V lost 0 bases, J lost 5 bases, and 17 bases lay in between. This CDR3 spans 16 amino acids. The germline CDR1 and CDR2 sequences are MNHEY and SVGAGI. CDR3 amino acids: CASSYSGQGGKNEQYF. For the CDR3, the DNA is TGTGCCAGCAGTTACTCAGGGCAGGGCGGGAAGAACGAGCAGTACTTC.

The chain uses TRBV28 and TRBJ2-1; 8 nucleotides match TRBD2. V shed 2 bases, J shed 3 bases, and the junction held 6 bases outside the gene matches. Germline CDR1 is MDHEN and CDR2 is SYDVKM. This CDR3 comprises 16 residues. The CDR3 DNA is TGTGCCAGCAGTTTACTGGCGGGGGGCATCTACAATGAGCAGTTCTTC. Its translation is CASSLLAGGIYNEQFF.

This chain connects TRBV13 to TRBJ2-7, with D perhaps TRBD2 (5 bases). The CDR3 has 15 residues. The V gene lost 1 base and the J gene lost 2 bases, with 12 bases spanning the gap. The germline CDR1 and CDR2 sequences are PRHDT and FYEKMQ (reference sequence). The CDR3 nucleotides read TGTGCCAGCAGCTTAGACGCCGGGGTCCCCTACGAGCAGTACTTC. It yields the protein CASSLDAGVPYEQYF.

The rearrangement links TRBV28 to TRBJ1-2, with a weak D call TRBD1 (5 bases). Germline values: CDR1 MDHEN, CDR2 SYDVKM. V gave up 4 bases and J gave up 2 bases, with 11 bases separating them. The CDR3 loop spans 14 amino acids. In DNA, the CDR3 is TGTGCCAGCAGTTACCGGACATTGAACTATGGCTACACCTTC. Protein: CASSYRTLNYGYTF.

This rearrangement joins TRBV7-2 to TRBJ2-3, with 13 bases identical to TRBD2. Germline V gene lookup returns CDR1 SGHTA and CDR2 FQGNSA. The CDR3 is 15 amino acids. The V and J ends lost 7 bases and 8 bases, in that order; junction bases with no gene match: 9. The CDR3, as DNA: TGTGCCAGCATCGGACTAGCGGGGGCCTGGGGTACGCAGTATTTT. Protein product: CASIGLAGAWGTQYF.

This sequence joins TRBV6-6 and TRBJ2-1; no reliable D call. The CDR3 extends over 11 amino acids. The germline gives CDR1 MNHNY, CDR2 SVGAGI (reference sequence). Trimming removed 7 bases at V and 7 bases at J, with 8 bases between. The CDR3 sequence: CASTTPNEQFF. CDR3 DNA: TGTGCCAGCACCACTCCAAATGAGCAGTTCTTC.

The CDR3 sequence: CASSQGLGQEYF. The CDR3 nucleotides read TGTGCCAGCAGCCAAGGCTTGGGACAGGAGTACTTC. This chain uses TRBV3-1 (or the pseudogene TRBV3-2) with TRBJ2-5; 8 nucleotides agree with TRBD1. Germline V gene sequence: CDR1 LGHDT, CDR2 YNNKEL (reference sequence). Trimming at V came to 1 base and at J to 12 bases, leaving 4 bases not matched to a gene. The CDR3 is made up of 12 amino acids.

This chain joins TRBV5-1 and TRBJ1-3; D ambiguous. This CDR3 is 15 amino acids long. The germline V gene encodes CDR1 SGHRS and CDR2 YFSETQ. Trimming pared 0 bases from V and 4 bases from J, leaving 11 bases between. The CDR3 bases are TGCGCCAGCAGCTTGGGAACAGTCCCCGGAAACACCATATATTTT. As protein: CASSLGTVPGNTIYF.